The rows below give T cell receptor beta chains drawn from one sample of a study of T cells after yellow fever vaccination. TCRdb redid the calling of the 5' RACE reads with MiXCR, one entry per CDR3 protein. The sample has hundreds of thousands of distinct CDR3 sequences, roughly 3.5% seen once. Specimen: PBMCs, collected on the day of the yellow fever booster vaccination. All receptors come from a young man who received the YFV17D yellow fever vaccine. Both conserved end residues are part of each CDR3. The D gene is left open where the match is weak. Clone size is stated in some rows and not others, as once, few, many or a class when expanded.

TRBV7-9	TRBJ2-5	TRBD2	many	TGTGCCAGCAGCAAGGGCACCGGCAGCGGGGGGGCTAGAGAGACCCAGTACTTC	CASSKGTGSGGARETQYF
TRBV19	TRBJ1-5	NA	few	TGTGCCAGTAGTCCCACTCGCAATCAGCCCCAGCATTTT	CASSPTRNQPQHF
TRBV20-1	TRBJ2-7	TRBD2	many	TGCAGTGCTGGCGGGGGGGGGCTCGGGCAGTACTTC	CSAGGGGLGQYF
TRBV20-1	TRBJ2-2	TRBD1	many	TGCAGTGCTATCCCCGGACAGGGTGGGAACACCGGGGAGCTGTTTTTT	CSAIPGQGGNTGELFF
TRBV5-6	TRBJ2-1	TRBD1	many	TGTGCCAGCAGAACAGGGGGCAATGAGCAGTTCTTC	CASRTGGNEQFF
TRBV7-2	TRBJ2-3	TRBD2	many	TGTGCCAGCAGCCCAGCGGGGGGGCTTGCAGATACGCAGTATTTT	CASSPAGGLADTQYF
TRBV20-1	TRBJ2-3	NA	many	TGCAGTGCTCGCCCCCTATTGGGTTTGGCAGATACGCAGTATTTT	CSARPLLGLADTQYF
TRBV4-1	TRBJ2-2	TRBD1	many	TGCGCCAGCAAAACAGGGGGCGCGAACACCGGGGAGCTGTTTTTT	CASKTGGANTGELFF
TRBV19	TRBJ2-3	NA	NA	TGTGCCAGTAGTATATCAACTCGGAGCACAGATACGCAGTATTTT	CASSISTRSTDTQYF
TRBV18	TRBJ1-1	NA	many	TGTGCCAGCTCACCCCCAGGGCACACTGAAGCTTTCTTT	CASSPPGHTEAFF
TRBV4-3	TRBJ1-1	NA	many	TGCGCCAGCAGCTCCCCGGGACGGCGAGGCACTGAAGCTTTCTTT	CASSSPGRRGTEAFF
TRBV7-6	TRBJ1-2	NA	few	TGTGCCAGCAGCTTAGCCCAGGACGGCGGCTACACCTTC	CASSLAQDGGYTF
TRBV19	TRBJ2-2	NA	few	TGTGCCAGTAGAACAGGAGTCCGGCACACCGGGGAGCTGTTTTTT	CASRTGVRHTGELFF
TRBV20-1	TRBJ2-1	NA	many	TGCAGTGCTGGGGCGGAAGGGAGCTCCTACAATGAGCAGTTCTTC	CSAGAEGSSYNEQFF
TRBV7-2	TRBJ1-1	TRBD1	NA	TGTGCCAGCAGCCTTACCCGGGACAGGAACACTGAAGCTTTCTTT	CASSLTRDRNTEAFF
TRBV6-5	TRBJ2-1	NA	many	TGTGCCAGCAGTCATCAGGGAGAGCAGTTCTTC	CASSHQGEQFF
TRBV18	TRBJ1-6	NA	few	TGTGCCAGCTCCCCAAGCACGGGGCGGTCACCCCTCCACTTT	CASSPSTGRSPLHF
TRBV20-1	TRBJ2-3	TRBD2	NA	TGCAGTGCCAGGACTAGCGGGAGAGCAGATACGCAGTATTTT	CSARTSGRADTQYF
TRBV7-6	TRBJ2-2	NA	many	TGTGCCAGCAGCTCCTCGCGGACTGCTAACACCGGGGAGCTGTTTTTT	CASSSSRTANTGELFF
TRBV6-5	TRBJ2-3	NA	few	TGTGCCAGCAGTTGGCAGCCCTCAGATACGCAGTATTTT	CASSWQPSDTQYF
TRBV4-1	TRBJ2-7	NA	few	TGCGCCAGCTGGTGGGCGGCACCCCAGGGGAACGGACCCTACGAGCAGTACTTC	CASWWAAPQGNGPYEQYF
TRBV9	TRBJ1-1	NA	NA	TGTGCCAGCAGCGATCGGACGGTTCTGAACACTGAAGCTTTCTTT	CASSDRTVLNTEAFF
TRBV5-1	TRBJ2-7	NA	NA	TGCGCCAGCAGCCTGCCGACTGGATCTTTCGGCGAGCAGTACTTC	CASSLPTGSFGEQYF
TRBV24-1	TRBJ2-3	NA	few	TGTGCCACCAGTAGGACTGGAAAAGATACGCAGTATTTT	CATSRTGKDTQYF
TRBV11-2	TRBJ2-5	NA	few	TGTGCCAGCAGCCCTTATAGATGGGCAGGCCAAGAGACCCAGTACTTC	CASSPYRWAGQETQYF
TRBV12-3/TRBV12-4	TRBJ1-1	NA	few	TGTGCCAGCAGTTTCGGGGTCGACACTGAAGCTTTCTTT	CASSFGVDTEAFF
TRBV21-1	TRBJ2-7	NA	many	TGTGCCAGCAGCAACGACCGGGACAGGACCGAGCAGTACTTC	CASSNDRDRTEQYF
TRBV7-9	TRBJ1-1	NA	many	TGTGCCAGCAGCTTATCCCAGGACACTGAAGCTTTCTTT	CASSLSQDTEAFF
TRBV19	TRBJ1-1	NA	few	TGTGCCAGTAGATTACAGGGATTGAACACTGAAGCTTTCTTT	CASRLQGLNTEAFF
TRBV7-2	TRBJ2-3	TRBD2	few	TGTGCCAGCAGCTCCGGGACTAGCGGGGGATACACAGATACGCAGTATTTT	CASSSGTSGGYTDTQYF
TRBV7-2	TRBJ2-5	TRBD1	many	TGTGCCAGCAGCTTAGTGACAGGGAAAGAGACCCAGTACTTC	CASSLVTGKETQYF
TRBV12-3/TRBV12-4	TRBJ2-2	NA	NA	TGTGCCAGCAGGGGCGGGGAGCTGTTTTTT	CASRGGELFF
TRBV12-3/TRBV12-4	TRBJ1-2	NA	few	TGTGCCAGCAGCCCAGGGATAAATAACTATGGCTACACCTTC	CASSPGINNYGYTF
TRBV6-5	TRBJ2-3	TRBD2	many	TGTGCCAGCAGTACTAGGGGACTAGCGTCAGATACGCAGTATTTT	CASSTRGLASDTQYF
TRBV29-1	TRBJ2-7	NA	many	TGCAGCGTTGAAGATCCCGGGGGAAGCTCCTACGAGCAGTACTTC	CSVEDPGGSSYEQYF
TRBV12-3/TRBV12-4	TRBJ1-2	NA	few	TGTGCCAGCAGTTTAAGGCAGGACCTCTATGGCTACACCTTC	CASSLRQDLYGYTF
TRBV11-3	TRBJ1-1	NA	few	TGTGCCAGCAGCTTAAGATTCAACACTGAAGCTTTCTTT	CASSLRFNTEAFF
TRBV27	TRBJ1-2	NA	many	TGTGCCAGCAGTTCCCGGGGCAGGGTTCTTGGCTACACCTTC	CASSSRGRVLGYTF
TRBV7-2	TRBJ2-1	TRBD1	few	TGTGCCAGCAGCACCTCCGGGACAGGGGCTTACAATGAGCAGTTCTTC	CASSTSGTGAYNEQFF
TRBV16	TRBJ1-2	TRBD1	few	TGTGCCAGCAGCCGTTTCGGACAGGGCTATGGCTACACCTTC	CASSRFGQGYGYTF
TRBV18	TRBJ1-1	NA	few	TGTGCCAGCTCAGGGGTTAGGACAACTACGAACACTGAAGCTTTCTTT	CASSGVRTTTNTEAFF
TRBV5-1	TRBJ2-7	NA	many	TGCGCCAGCAGGAATCCCCGGAGCTCCTACGAGCAGTACTTC	CASRNPRSSYEQYF
TRBV7-9	TRBJ2-6	TRBD1	many	TGTGCCAGCAGTCTGCCCAGGGACAGGGGTTTCTCTGGGGCCAACGTCCTGACTTTC	CASSLPRDRGFSGANVLTF
TRBV5-1	TRBJ1-3	NA	many	TGCGCCAGCAGCTTGGCCGCAAGGCCGGGGGACACCATATATTTT	CASSLAARPGDTIYF
TRBV15	TRBJ2-1	NA	NA	TGTGCCACCAGCAGTACTTACAGGGGAGGAGATGAGCAGTTCTTC	CATSSTYRGGDEQFF
TRBV19	TRBJ2-3	NA	many	TGTGCCAGTAGTATAAGGCCGCTAGATACGCAGTATTTT	CASSIRPLDTQYF
TRBV12-3/TRBV12-4	TRBJ2-1	TRBD2	NA	TGTGCCAGCACCTCACTTCTAGCGGGGCTCCCTAAATACAATGAGCAGTTCTTC	CASTSLLAGLPKYNEQFF
TRBV5-1	TRBJ1-6	NA	many	TGCGCCAGCAGCTTGAGGGGGACGACCCGGACTGATAATTCACCCCTCCACTTT	CASSLRGTTRTDNSPLHF
TRBV6-1	TRBJ2-4	TRBD1	many	TGTGCCAGCAGTGAATCAGGGGGTAAAAACATTCAGTACTTC	CASSESGGKNIQYF
TRBV19	TRBJ1-3	TRBD1	NA	TGTGCCACCGGGGACAGGAGCTCTGGAAACACCATATATTTT	CATGDRSSGNTIYF
TRBV7-2	TRBJ1-5	NA	few	TGTGCCAGCAGCTTAAGCCCAGGCCGATTCAATCAGCCCCAGCATTTT	CASSLSPGRFNQPQHF
TRBV5-1	TRBJ2-3	NA	many	TGCGCCAGCAGCCGGACGCCACAGGAGGCAGATACGCAGTATTTT	CASSRTPQEADTQYF
TRBV6-5	TRBJ2-2	NA	many	TGTGCCAGCACCGACGTGGGTTCCACCGGGGAGCTGTTTTTT	CASTDVGSTGELFF
TRBV27	TRBJ2-2	TRBD1	many	TGTGCCAGCAGTTCTTTGATTAACAGGGGACCCGCTTCGAACACCGGGGAGCTGTTTTTT	CASSSLINRGPASNTGELFF
TRBV6-5	TRBJ1-2	TRBD1	few	TGTGCCAGCAGTTACGCGGGACAGGGGTTTGGGTATGGCTACACCTTC	CASSYAGQGFGYGYTF
TRBV20-1	TRBJ2-3	TRBD2	many	TGCAGTGCGAGCGGGGCGGGGGATACGCAGTATTTT	CSASGAGDTQYF